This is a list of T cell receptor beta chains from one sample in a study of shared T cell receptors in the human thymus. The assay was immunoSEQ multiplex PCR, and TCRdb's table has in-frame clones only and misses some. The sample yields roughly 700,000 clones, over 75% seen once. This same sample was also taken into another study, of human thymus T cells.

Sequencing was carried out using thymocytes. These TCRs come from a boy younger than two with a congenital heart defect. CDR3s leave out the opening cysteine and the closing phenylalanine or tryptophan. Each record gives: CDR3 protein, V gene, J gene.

ASSSPKSGQGNERDTEAF	TRBV14	TRBJ1-1
ASSQLKGDTGELF	TRBV7-7	TRBJ2-2
ASSLCRYGGPNTGELF	TRBV28	TRBJ2-2
ASSLAGSYEQY	TRBV5-1	TRBJ2-7
ASSRGTTPPLCEQF	TRBV4-1	TRBJ2-1
ASRGSGSSYEQY	TRBV7-2	TRBJ2-7
ASSLGQGDQPQH	TRBV28	TRBJ1-5
ASSNPFSGIVYEQY	TRBV6-6	TRBJ2-7
ASSFPLAGDTQY	TRBV7-7	TRBJ2-3
ASSWGLQPGELF	TRBV7-6	TRBJ2-2
ASSDRGSYEQY	TRBV10-1	TRBJ2-7
ASSIMVSTAYEQY	TRBV19	TRBJ2-7
ASSPLPSGNVFHGYT	TRBV9	TRBJ1-2
ASSGGRQVNEKLF	TRBV28	TRBJ1-4
ASSLRTYSYEQY	TRBV27	NA
AWDVPGRGGY	TRBV30	TRBJ2-3
ASTRDISGELF	TRBV27	TRBJ2-2
SVGTGASTDTQY	TRBV29-1	TRBJ2-3
ASSLYVLAGVEETQY	TRBV11-2	TRBJ2-5
ASSDRRQENTEAF	TRBV6-1	TRBJ1-1
ASRQSRLNYEQY	TRBV28	TRBJ2-7
ASKSRDRHYTGELF	TRBV19	TRBJ2-2
ASTMNTEAF	TRBV6-4	TRBJ1-1